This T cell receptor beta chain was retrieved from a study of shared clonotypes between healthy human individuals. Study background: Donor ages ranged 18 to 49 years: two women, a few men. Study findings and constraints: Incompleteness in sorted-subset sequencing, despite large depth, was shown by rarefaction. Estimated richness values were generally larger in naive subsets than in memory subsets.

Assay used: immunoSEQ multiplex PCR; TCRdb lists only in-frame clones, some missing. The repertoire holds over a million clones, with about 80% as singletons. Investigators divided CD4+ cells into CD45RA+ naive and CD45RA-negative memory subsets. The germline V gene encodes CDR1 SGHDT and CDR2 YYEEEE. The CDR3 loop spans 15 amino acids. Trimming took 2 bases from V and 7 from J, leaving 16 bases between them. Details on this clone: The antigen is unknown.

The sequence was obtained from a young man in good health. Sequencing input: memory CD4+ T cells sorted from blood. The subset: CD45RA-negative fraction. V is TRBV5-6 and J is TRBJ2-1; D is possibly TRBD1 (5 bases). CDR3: CASSLEPGLVNEQFF. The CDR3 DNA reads TGTGCCAGCAGCTTAGAGCCAGGGCTAGTGAATGAGCAGTTCTTC.